The subject of this entry is one TCR beta chain. Its cognate antigen has yet to be identified. Base qualities are not at hand, and no much larger clone is one base apart. Per the publication, the time point label means: peripheral blood 6 weeks after treatment start. The cohort included about 29 patients with locally advanced or metastatic urothelial carcinoma who were treated at Memorial Sloan Kettering on a trial protocol. Peripheral blood mononuclear cells were collected from each patient pretreatment and during treatment, giving between 1 and 8 total time points per patient. The Qiagen DNeasy Blood extraction kit was used to purify genomic DNA from total PBMCs and tumor samples. PBMCs were collected pretreatment and during treatment, and were isolated and stored as previously described. These data are taken from a study of PD-L1 blockade in urothelial cancer (dated by TCRdb to 2017 to 2019). The study in broad terms: All patients started therapy around 2014 and received atezolizumab 1,200 mg intravenously every 3 weeks. About 85% of the roughly 29 patients were males with bladder-origin urothelial cancer, and about 65% of the roughly 30 reported a prior smoking history. Patients had an ECOG performance status of 0 or 1 and had received between 0 and 3 prior chemotherapy regimens. Blood samples were analyzed at two time points: 3 weeks after treatment start (second dose) and 6 weeks after treatment start. Blood samples yielded a median of around 150,000 T cells and more than 80,000 unique TCRs, with median clonality about 0.08. An exploratory multi-omic analysis was conducted of the somatic, immune and clinical correlates of response to PD-L1 blockade with atezolizumab in urothelial cancer. Pretreatment tumor samples, along with matched peripheral blood serially collected before and after atezolizumab treatment, were subjected to TCR sequencing. Durable clinical benefit meant progression-free survival longer than 6 months, and TCR features were also tested against progression-free and overall survival. Whole exome sequencing and RNA sequencing of pretreatment tumors were performed alongside TCR sequencing in the same patients. Durable clinical benefit was achieved by nine patients but not by the remaining 20. Pretreatment blood TCR-seq was available for twenty-nine patients, at least one posttreatment blood collection was obtained for around 25 patients, and tumor TCR-seq was available for around 25 patients. What the study reported, not specific to this receptor: Because the sample size was small (n ≈ 31) and many exploratory analyses were performed, the results are intended to be hypothesis-generating. Improved progression-free and overall survival was associated with having pretreatment peripheral blood TCR clonality below the median. Among patients with durable benefit, tumor-associated TCR clones showed greater expansion in peripheral blood 3 weeks after treatment started (n ≈ 23, p = 0.022).

To estimate absolute template abundance from read counts, synthetic TCR analog templates were spiked into each PCR. TCRbeta CDR3 regions were amplified from genomic DNA with bias-controlled V and J gene primers using the immunoSEQ assay. Sequencing of rearranged TCRbeta segments was done at approximately 20X coverage. The paper's processing steps were these. Sequencing errors were corrected by clustering, and CDR3s were annotated against IMGT so that V, D and J genes could be assigned. Downstream analyses used only productive TCRbeta rearrangements, leaving out any out-of-frame or stop-codon sequences. Clonality was calculated as one minus the Shannon entropy normalized by the log of the number of unique productive sequences. Clones differing between time points or between blood and tumor were identified using Fisher's exact test with Benjamini-Hochberg correction, with an adjusted p below 0.01 applied as the threshold. TCRdb carries this immuneACCESS record with in-frame sequences only. Its versions omit some clonotypes, under half of them owing to an unresolved V gene in the studies checked, with the rest unexplained. Clonal size and the V and J genes are those of that table, whereas D and trimming came from the DNA. Recorded for this sample are around 93,000 clones; 83% of them occurred a single time. The ten largest clones capture roughly 8% of the sample.

The clonotype was recovered from a man aged 70-80 years with urothelial cancer. The source material was PBMCs, sampled around atezolizumab (anti-PD-L1) treatment.

CDR3 sequence: CASSLDGGGELFF. The DNA sequence follows: TGTGCCAGCAGCTTAGACGGTGGCGGGGAGCTGTTTTTT. The chain is encoded by TRBV11-3 joined to TRBJ2-2, with the D gene not clear enough to name. CDR1 and CDR2 are drawn from the germline V gene: SGHNT, YENEEA. Trimming takes 0 bases from V and 7 bases from J, and the germline ends sit 6 bases apart. The CDR3 contains 13 residues, cysteine and phenylalanine counted. Only the CDR3 region is kept as DNA, spanning 39 bases read in frame from base 1.